A few counts support the clone carrying this TCR beta chain. Its target is unknown. The read stops 3 residues short of the end of the CDR3; the missing end is completed from the germline J gene. Between the trimmed V and J ends, which lost 4 bases and 4 bases, there was a span of 10 bases. Germline lookup yields CDR1 MNHNS and CDR2 SASEGT. The CDR3 extends over 13 amino acids. The data derive from a study of T cell clonality in common variable immunodeficiency. Study results and caveats: In common variable immunodeficiency, TCR beta chains reportedly carried fewer deletions and N-nucleotide insertions.

CVID subjects were around 14 female and some 27 male, aged 9 to 64. Assay used: immunoSEQ multiplex PCR; TCRdb lists only in-frame clones, some missing. The sample presents more than 25,000 clones, none singletons. The rearrangement links TRBV6-1 to TRBJ1-1; D call uncertain. Sequencing was done on a sample of peripheral blood mononuclear cells. The clonotype originates from a human donor with common variable immunodeficiency. The DNA read from the CDR3 is TGTGCCAGCAGTGGCCCGCGGGGCACTGAA. Its protein product is CASSGPRGTE. The full CDR3 is CASSGPRGTEAFF.